This T cell receptor beta chain stems from a study of regulatory T cells in long-lasting Graves disease. The authors built TCR beta libraries using iRepertoire HTBI primers and Arm-PCR of CDR3 regions. Per the original data handling: Looking across samples, the authors found some 67 TRBV and some 13 TRBJ segments. TCRdb reprocessed the multiplex PCR reads via MiXCR and lists one record per CDR3 protein. The V and J calls and clone size come from TCRdb's table, not from the authors' own analysis. The profile shows hundreds of thousands of distinct CDR3 sequences, roughly 16% of them singletons. Time point: newly diagnosed GD, antithyroid drugs for less than 3 months. PBMC-extracted RNA yielded the TCR library. Patients with Graves' disease were diagnosed by American Thyroid Association guidelines. Trimming removed 0 bases from V and 5 bases from J, with 14 bases in between. Germline V gives CDR1 SGHDT, CDR2 YYEEEE. This CDR3 has 15 residues.

In its sample, this clonotype was seen a few times. These data are also associated with another study on T cells in Graves' hyperthyroidism and ophthalmopathy.

The chain links TRBV5-6 to TRBJ1-1, with D tentatively TRBD1 (5 bases). The sample in question was peripheral blood mononuclear cells (PBMCs), obtained at new diagnosis, from a patient treated with antithyroid drugs. The receptor was isolated from a woman in her 30s with Graves disease. CDR3 protein: CASSLVRGVRTEAFF. The DNA for the CDR3 is TGTGCCAGCAGCTTGGTACGGGGGGTTAGAACTGAAGCTTTCTTT.